This T cell receptor (beta chain) stems from a study of blood T cell repertoires in COVID-19. Study in general: Sites across the United States, Italy and Spain contributed samples from acute and convalescent COVID-19. Sources were T cells, B-cell-depleted T cells, or PBMCs; the material itself was cDNA or gDNA.

The authors' processing: How many nucleated cells were present was estimated from reference gene primer amplification. Method: immunoSEQ multiplex PCR; TCRdb's copy keeps in-frame clones and lacks some. That table gives V, J and clone size, and the DNA gave D and trimming. The sample has 200,000 to 250,000 clones, about 84% seen once; the top ten hold 10% to 15%. CDR3 length: 18 amino acids. The receptor was derived from a man older than 75 with acute or convalescent COVID-19. The J gene is TRBJ2-1, the V gene TRBV21-1; the table's D call, TRBD2, has no DNA check behind it. TRBV21-1 is flagged as a pseudogene. Source material: peripheral blood. For the CDR3, the DNA is TGTGCCAGCAGCAAAGGCCTAGCGGGTCTGAGCTCCTACAATGAGCAGTTCTTC. Its translation: CASSKGLAGLSSYNEQFF.